One and the same sample provided the 25 T cell receptor beta chains below, sequenced in a study of T cells after yellow fever vaccination. TCRdb analysed the 5' RACE reads with MiXCR anew, one entry per CDR3 protein. The sample lists about 630,000 distinct CDR3 sequences, roughly an eighth occurring once. The sequences come from PBMCs, collected on the day of the yellow fever booster vaccination. These receptors were taken from a young man who received the YFV17D yellow fever vaccine.

This clonotype was seen a handful of times. The chain combines TRBV27 with TRBJ2-2; possibly TRBD1 for D (5 bases). The CDR3 contains 15 residues. The germline V and J ends were trimmed by 2 bases and 4 bases, with 11 bases remaining between them. Looked up from germline, CDR1 is MNHEY and CDR2 is SMNVEV (reference sequence). CDR3 DNA: TGTGCCAGCAGTTTAAGGGGAACGGTCACCGGGGAGCTGTTTTTT. Translating gives CASSLRGTVTGELFF.

V usage is TRBV27 and J usage is TRBJ2-6; D may be TRBD1 (7 bases). The V and J ends lost 5 bases and 2 bases respectively, with 16 bases between them. CDR1 MNHEY and CDR2 SMNVEV come from the germline V gene (reference sequence). The CDR3 runs to 17 residues. This chain's CDR3 is CASSGQGGSAGANVLTF. The CDR3 nucleotides are TGTGCCAGCAGTGGCCAGGGGGGCTCCGCTGGGGCCAACGTCCTGACTTTC.

This clonotype was counted between two and nine times. The J gene is TRBJ2-5, the V gene TRBV10-3; 10 nucleotides line up with TRBD1. This CDR3 spans 14 amino acids. V was clipped by 4 bases and J by 4 bases; unmatched bases: 3. Germline-derived CDR1 and CDR2 are ENHRY and SYGVKD. The CDR3 DNA reads TGTGCCATCAGTGGGGACAGGGGAGGAGAGACCCAGTACTTC. It encodes CAISGDRGGETQYF.

The rearrangement uses TRBV12-3 or TRBV12-4 and TRBJ1-5; TRBD1 is a possible D gene (5 bases). CDR3 size: 12 residues. V lost 4 bases and J lost 7, with 8 bases in between. The DNA for the CDR3 is TGTGCCAGCAGTTCAGGGCAACAGCCCCAGCATTTT. Encoded protein: CASSSGQQPQHF.

The genes are TRBV7-9 and TRBJ2-2; TRBD1 might be the D (5 bases). CDR3 length: 12 residues. CDR1 and CDR2 (germline): SEHNR, FQNEAQ (reference sequence). V was pared by 3 bases and J by 9 bases, with 8 bases between. The CDR3 DNA follows: TGTGCCAGCAGCTTCAGGGCCTGGGAGCTGTTTTTT. Its protein product is CASSFRAWELFF.

The chain couples TRBV6-2 or TRBV6-3 to TRBJ2-1; D unclear. The CDR3 totals 13 residues. Germline CDR1 reads MNHEY; CDR2 reads SVGEGT. Deletions cut 8 bases from V and 7 bases from J, with 15 bases between. The CDR3 region has the DNA TGTGCCAGCGGCCCCGCGCGGAGAAATGAGCAGTTCTTC. The encoded protein is CASGPARRNEQFF.

This clonotype was counted a few times. This chain connects TRBV4-3 to TRBJ2-7; 12 positions agree with TRBD1. CDR3 size: 19 residues. CDR1 LGHNA and CDR2 YSLEER come from the germline V gene. The J segment lost 0 bases and the V segment lost 0 bases, leaving 9 bases of the junction unmatched. This chain's CDR3 is CASSQEGTGGSGGSYEQYF. CDR3 DNA: TGCGCCAGCAGCCAAGAAGGGACAGGGGGCAGCGGGGGCTCCTACGAGCAGTACTTC.

This clonotype was seen more than once but under ten times. The genes are TRBV12-3 or TRBV12-4 and TRBJ2-2, with D perhaps TRBD2 (6 bases). Trimming cost V 8 bases and J 7 bases, with 23 bases left between them. The CDR3 has 16 amino acids. The CDR3 spells CASPPAGSGEGGELFF. CDR3 DNA: TGTGCCAGCCCCCCCGCGGGTAGCGGAGAGGGCGGGGAGCTGTTTTTT.

In this sample, this clonotype turned up a few times. The gene calls are TRBV7-6 and TRBJ2-2; maybe TRBD1 (6 bases). V lost 3 bases to trimming and J lost 5 bases, with 16 bases between them. The CDR3 runs 16 residues. Germline V lookup: CDR1 SGHVS, CDR2 FNYEAQ. The CDR3: CASSFSSYRVTGELFF. CDR3 nucleotides: TGTGCCAGCAGCTTCTCATCGTACAGGGTTACCGGGGAGCTGTTTTTT.

Here the CDR3 reads CSVEDLAGHLRDRVLGNEQFF. Written as DNA, the CDR3 is TGCAGCGTTGAAGATCTAGCGGGGCATCTCCGGGACAGGGTATTGGGCAATGAGCAGTTCTTC. The chain employs TRBV29-1 and TRBJ2-1; D may match TRBD1 or TRBD2 (9 bases each). The germline CDR1 and CDR2 sequences are SQVTM and ANQGSEA. V was pared by 0 bases and J by 6 bases, with 33 bases between. This CDR3 is 21 amino acids long.

CDR3 coding DNA: TGTGCCAGCATCAGGCTAGCGGGTGATGAGCAGTTCTTC. As protein: CASIRLAGDEQFF. This chain uses TRBV7-2 with TRBJ2-1; 8 nucleotides agree with TRBD2. CDR1 is SGHTA, CDR2 FQGNSA, per germline. Germline trimming cut 7 bases from V and 8 bases from J; bases unmatched to any gene: 7. This CDR3 comprises 13 residues.

The rearrangement joins TRBV7-9 to TRBJ1-4; possible D gene TRBD1, 5 bases. There are 16 residues in the CDR3. CDR1 and CDR2 from the germline V gene are SEHNR and FQNEAQ (reference sequence). Trimming pared 2 bases from V and 7 bases from J, leaving 17 bases between. As DNA, the CDR3 is TGTGCCAGCAGCTTATGGTCGGCAGGGAAGAGTGAAAAACTGTTTTTT. Its translation: CASSLWSAGKSEKLFF.

This clonotype was counted only a few times. The chain joins TRBV7-2 to TRBJ2-2; 14 bases line up with TRBD2. The V and J ends lost 5 bases and 5 bases, in that order; junction bases with no gene match: 1. CDR3 length equals 15 residues. Germline CDR1 SGHTA, CDR2 FQGNSA. The CDR3 DNA follows: TGTGCCAGCAGCCGGACTAGCGGGAGGACCGGGGAGCTGTTTTTT. Translated: CASSRTSGRTGELFF.

There are a few counts of this clonotype. The J gene is TRBJ1-6, the V gene TRBV11-2, with D hard to call. Trimming pared 4 bases from V and 8 bases from J, leaving 12 bases between. Germline V gives CDR1 SGHAT, CDR2 FQNNGV. The CDR3 is made up of 14 amino acids. CDR3 nucleotide sequence: TGTGCCAGCAGCTCCACAGTAGTGGATTCACCCCTCCACTTT. Amino acid sequence: CASSSTVVDSPLHF.

The table lists this clonotype with many counts. One junction end does not reproduce the germline sequence, and a read error may be involved. The chain carries TRBV7-7 and TRBJ2-2; D is possibly TRBD2 (5 bases). Germline CDR1 reads SSHAT; CDR2 reads FNYEAQ (reference sequence). This CDR3 is 13 amino acids long. CDR3 in amino acids: CASSLGEAGELFF. CDR3 nucleotides: TGTGCTAGCAGCTTGGGAGAAGCCGGGGAGCTGTTTTTT.

The chain couples TRBV29-1 to TRBJ2-4; D gene unclear. The CDR3 length is 13 residues. Trimming took off 2 bases at V and 0 bases at J, with 5 bases between the two ends. Germline lookup yields CDR1 SQVTM and CDR2 ANQGSEA. DNA for the CDR3: TGCAGCGTTGAAACGCTAGCCAAAAACATTCAGTACTTC. Amino acid sequence: CSVETLAKNIQYF.

This clonotype was seen only a few times. J is TRBJ2-5 and V is TRBV7-8; unclear D gene. The V gene lost 1 base and the J gene lost 1 base, with 10 bases spanning the gap. The CDR3 is 15 residues long. The germline V gene encodes CDR1 SGHVS and CDR2 FQNEAQ. CDR3 sequence: CASSLGLRGQETQYF. CDR3 DNA sequence: TGTGCCAGCAGCTTAGGTTTACGAGGCCAAGAGACCCAGTACTTC. The full variable domain, with the rest looked up from reference TRBV7-8 and TRBJ2-5, is GAGVSQSPRYKVAKRGQDVALRCDPISGHVSLFWYQQALGQGPEFLTYFQNEAQLDKSGLPSDRFFAERPEGSVSTLKIQRTQQEDSAVYLCASSLGLRGQETQYFGPGTRLLVL.

The rearrangement uses TRBV5-6 and TRBJ2-4, with 11 bases matching TRBD2. The V and J ends lost 8 bases and 2 bases, in that order; junction bases with no gene match: 15. The CDR3 sequence is 18 residues long. The germline V gene has CDR1 SGHDT and CDR2 YYEEEE. The CDR3 reads CARSDSGRACLTKNIQYF. For the CDR3, the DNA is TGTGCCAGGAGCGATAGCGGGAGGGCCTGCTTGACCAAAAACATTCAGTACTTC.

This clonotype was counted many times. V and J are TRBV7-9 and TRBJ2-3; no clear D gene. In germline, CDR1 is SEHNR, CDR2 FQNEAQ (reference sequence). Trimming pared 3 bases from V and 1 base from J, leaving 14 bases between. The CDR3 sequence is 16 residues long. CDR3 region: CASSLGDGGGTDTQYF. In nucleotides, the CDR3 is TGTGCCAGCAGCTTGGGTGACGGCGGTGGCACAGATACGCAGTATTTT.

V usage is TRBV10-3 and J usage is TRBJ1-5, with 8 bases aligning to TRBD1. Unmatched junction bases numbered 9, after V lost 3 bases and J lost 8 bases. In germline, CDR1 is ENHRY, CDR2 SYGVKD. This CDR3 contains 15 residues. CDR3 in DNA: TGTGCCATCAGTGACCTTGACAGGGGCAGGGAGCCCCAGCATTTT. Protein: CAISDLDRGREPQHF.

This chain links TRBV20-1 with TRBJ1-2; no clear D gene. Trimming removed 0 bases at V and 4 bases at J, with 18 bases between. This CDR3 contains 16 residues. From germline, CDR1 is DFQATT and CDR2 SNEGSKA (reference sequence). The CDR3 DNA sequence: TGCAGTGCTAGAGATGTCTCAACGTTGGGCCTCTATGGCTACACCTTC. Its translation is CSARDVSTLGLYGYTF.

This clonotype has at least ten counts. J is TRBJ2-7 and V is TRBV3-1, with D possibly being TRBD1 (6 bases). V lost 3 bases and J lost 5, with 23 bases in between. This CDR3 region has 17 residues. The V gene's germline CDR1 is LGHDT and CDR2 YNNKEL (reference sequence). The CDR3 DNA sequence: TGTGCCAGCAGCCACTCATATGGCTCGACTGGGGGCAACGAGCAGTACTTC. Amino acids: CASSHSYGSTGGNEQYF.

This clonotype was counted ten times or more. The rearrangement uses TRBV9 and TRBJ2-1, with D possibly matching TRBD2 (5 bases). CDR1 SGDLS and CDR2 YYNGEE come from the germline V gene. V lost 4 bases, J lost 3 bases, and 14 bases lay in between. There are 15 residues in the CDR3. CDR3 loop: CASSPPQTNYNEQFF. Written as DNA, the CDR3 is TGTGCCAGCAGCCCCCCGCAGACTAACTACAATGAGCAGTTCTTC. Full variable domain (missing parts from reference TRBV9 and TRBJ2-1): DSGVTQTPKHLITATGQRVTLRCSPRSGDLSVYWYQQSLDQGLQFLIQYYNGEERAKGNILERFSAQQFPDLHSELNLSSLELGDSALYFCASSPPQTNYNEQFFGPGTRLTVL.

This clonotype was seen more than once but under ten times. V and J are TRBV24-1 and TRBJ2-1; 9 bases fit TRBD2. This CDR3 spans 16 amino acids. Trimming cost V 3 bases and J 5 bases; bases outside gene matches: 7. Germline CDR1 KGHDR, CDR2 SFDVKD. In DNA, the CDR3 is TGTGCCACCAGTGATACACGACTAGCGGAGGACAATGAGCAGTTCTTC. Its translation is CATSDTRLAEDNEQFF.

This chain links TRBV30 with TRBJ2-2; the match to TRBD2 covers 16 bases. This CDR3 is 19 amino acids long. Per germline, CDR1 GTSNPN and CDR2 SVGIG (reference sequence). J lost 4 bases, V lost 2 bases, and 10 bases had no gene match. The DNA for the CDR3 is TGTGCCTGGAGTTCACCGGGACTAGCGGGAGGGCTGGGCACCGGGGAGCTGTTTTTT. Amino acid sequence: CAWSSPGLAGGLGTGELFF.